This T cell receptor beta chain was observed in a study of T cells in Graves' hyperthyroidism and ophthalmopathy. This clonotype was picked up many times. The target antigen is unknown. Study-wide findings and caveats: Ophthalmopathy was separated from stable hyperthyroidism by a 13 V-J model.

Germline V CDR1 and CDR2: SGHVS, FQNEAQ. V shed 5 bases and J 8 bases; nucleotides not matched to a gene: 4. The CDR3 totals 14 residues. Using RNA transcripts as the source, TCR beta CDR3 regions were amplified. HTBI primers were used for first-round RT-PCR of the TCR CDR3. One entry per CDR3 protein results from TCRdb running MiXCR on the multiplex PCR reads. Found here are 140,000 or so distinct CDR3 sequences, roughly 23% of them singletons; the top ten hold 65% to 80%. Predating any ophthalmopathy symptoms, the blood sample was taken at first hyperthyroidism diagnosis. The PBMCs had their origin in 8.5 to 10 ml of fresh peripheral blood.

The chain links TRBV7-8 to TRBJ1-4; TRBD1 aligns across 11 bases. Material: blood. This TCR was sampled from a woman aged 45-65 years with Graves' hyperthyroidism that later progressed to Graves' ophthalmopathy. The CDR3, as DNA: TGTGCCAGCAGCCCGGGACAGGGGGTCGAAAAACTGTTTTTT. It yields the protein CASSPGQGVEKLFF.